This TCR beta chain was found in a study of early T cells in non-severe SARS-CoV-2 infection (dated by TCRdb to the early 2020s). Study-wide context: Because TCR sequencing was done on bulk RNA from unsorted whole blood, the alpha and beta chains could not be paired. Beyond this particular receptor, the publication reports: VDJdb matching was skewed toward anti-spike CD8 responses and likely underestimated virus-specific expansions by missing private and CD4 specificities.

The library was generated by 5' RACE. Sequencer: NextSeq 500. Unique molecular identifiers were attached to individual cDNA molecules in the TCR library protocol so that sequencing error and PCR bias could be corrected. TCR alpha and beta chains were both sequenced, and the abundances of alpha and beta sequences in each sample were closely correlated with each other. The paper's data handling went like this. V gene, J gene and CDR3 annotation of TCR sequences was performed with Decombinator V4. TCRs were defined as expanded if a significant change between any two time points was detected under a Poisson model with p below 0.0001. Abundances of TCRs were expressed as counts per million after normalisation to the total number of TCRs sequenced in each sample. TRAV1-2 paired with TRAJ12, TRAJ20 or TRAJ33 defined MAIT TCRs, while TRAV10 paired with TRAJ18 defined iNKT TCRs. A search of VDJdb, accessed on 1 November 2021, was run for TCRs annotated to CMV, EBV and SARS-CoV-2, with TCRs annotated for multiple antigens excluded. TCRdb redid the processing of the public reads, applying fastp at Q25 and MiXCR, and retained in-frame beta chains. Entries that share a CDR3 protein sequence are merged under the most common genes and DNA. Here the V and J calls rest on TCRdb's processing, not on the authors' analysis. The sample contains some 80,000 distinct CDR3 sequences, less than 11% of them found a single time. The ten biggest clones cover approximately 8% of the sample.

This clonotype was counted only a few times. This receptor's antigen is unknown. No much larger clone is present one base from it, and per-base qualities are unavailable. A case-control design nested within a healthcare worker cohort in London, UK, was used, with weekly nasopharyngeal swab PCR tests and blood sampling performed. Healthcare workers were recruited between 23 and 31 March 2020, during the week of the UK lockdown, and were followed weekly for up to roughly 15 weeks. From cysteine to phenylalanine, the CDR3 is 16 amino acids long. The only DNA kept is the CDR3, 48 bases in frame from the first base. Germline trimming: 5 bases from V, 4 bases from J; junction bases outside gene matches: 4. CDR1 and CDR2, per the germline V gene, are SGHVS and FNYEAQ.

Here the chain combines TRBV7-6 and TRBJ2-1; 14 nucleotides in the junction match TRBD2. The sample was whole blood, taken at baseline. This receptor was taken from an adult who was a healthcare worker with PCR-confirmed SARS-CoV-2 infection or an uninfected control (not recorded which). The nucleotide sequence reads TGTGCCAGCAGCATCGGGACTAGCGGGGGTTACAATGAGCAGTTCTTC. This translates into CASSIGTSGGYNEQFF.